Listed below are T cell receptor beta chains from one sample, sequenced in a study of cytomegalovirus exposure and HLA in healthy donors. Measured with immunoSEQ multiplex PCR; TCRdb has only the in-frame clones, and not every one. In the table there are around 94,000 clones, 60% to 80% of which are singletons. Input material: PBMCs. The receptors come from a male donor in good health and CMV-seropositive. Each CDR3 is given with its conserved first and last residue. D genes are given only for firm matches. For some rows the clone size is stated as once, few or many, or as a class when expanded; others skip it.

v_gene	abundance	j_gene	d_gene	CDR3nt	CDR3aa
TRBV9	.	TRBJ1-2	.	TGTGCCAGCAGCCCCTGGGACAAGGCTGGAATTAGTGGCTACACCTTC	CASSPWDKAGISGYTF
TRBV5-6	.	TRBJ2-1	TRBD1	TGTGCCAGCAGCCAAAACAGGGGGACCTACAATGAGCAGTTCTTC	CASSQNRGTYNEQFF
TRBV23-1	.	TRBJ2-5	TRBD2	TGCGCCAGCAGTCAATCAGAGCGGGGGGCAGGTGAGACCCAGTACTTC	CASSQSERGAGETQYF
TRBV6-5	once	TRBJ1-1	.	TGTGCCAGCAGTGCTCAGGGTTGGGGCACTGAAGCTTTCTTT	CASSAQGWGTEAFF
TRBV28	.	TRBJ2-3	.	TGTGCCAGCAGTTTGGGCATCACAGATACGCAGTATTTT	CASSLGITDTQYF
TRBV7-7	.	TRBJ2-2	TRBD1	TGTGCTAGCAGCCCGGGACAGAGGACCGGGGAGCTGTTTTTT	CASSPGQRTGELFF
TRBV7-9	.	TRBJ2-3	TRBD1	TGTGCCAGCAGCCCACAGGGGGCCGAAGATACGCAGTATTTT	CASSPQGAEDTQYF
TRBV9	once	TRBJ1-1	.	TGTGCCAGCAGTGGGGGCAGGAACACTGAAGCTTTCTTT	CASSGGRNTEAFF
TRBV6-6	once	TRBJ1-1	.	TGTGCCAGCAGCCGCCAGGGCAACCCATCCTTT	CASSRQGNPSF
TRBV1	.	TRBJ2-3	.	TGCACCAGCAGCCACTTACCTCGACAGGGATCGACAGATACGCAGTATTTT	CTSSHLPRQGSTDTQYF
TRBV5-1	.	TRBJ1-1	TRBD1	TGCGCCAGCAGCTCGCGGACAGGGATGAGCACTGAAGCTTTCTTT	CASSSRTGMSTEAFF
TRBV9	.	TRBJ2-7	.	TGTGCCAGCAGCGTAGGCGGGACCCTCCCCTACGAGCAGTACTTC	CASSVGGTLPYEQYF
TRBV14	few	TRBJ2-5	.	TGTGCCAGCAGCCAAGATAGAGTCACCCAGTACTTC	CASSQDRVTQYF
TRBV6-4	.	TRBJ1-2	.	TGTGCCAGCAGTGACAGCCTCGTGAGTCCGCGTAAGGGCTACACCTTC	CASSDSLVSPRKGYTF
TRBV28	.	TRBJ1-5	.	TGTGCCAGCAGTGTGGGCAGGGGCTTTCAGAATCAGCCCCAGCATTTT	CASSVGRGFQNQPQHF
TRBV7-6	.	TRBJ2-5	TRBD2	TGTGCCAGCAGCCACCTAGCGGGAGGGCCCCAAGAGACCCAGTACTTC	CASSHLAGGPQETQYF